The 23 T cell receptor beta chains listed next were all sequenced from one sample in a study of blood T cell repertoires in COVID-19. The protocol was immunoSEQ multiplex PCR, while the TCRdb copy is restricted to in-frame clones and leaves out a portion. The repertoire has approximately 230,000 clones, under 90% of them found once; the top ten carry around 1.7%. Sequences were obtained from PBMCs or T cells enriched from blood (not recorded which). These receptors came from a man aged 35-49 years who had recovered from COVID-19.

The V call is TRBV3-1 (or the pseudogene TRBV3-2), the J call TRBJ2-1, with 11 bases matching TRBD2. With V trimmed by 5 bases and J by 6 bases, 6 bases remained unmatched. The germline gives CDR1 LGHDT, CDR2 YNNKEL (reference sequence). The length of the CDR3 is 15 residues. DNA for the CDR3: TGTGCCAGCAGCGCAGGACTAGCGGGCACCAATGAGCAGTTCTTC. Protein: CASSAGLAGTNEQFF.

This clone has more than one count but fewer than ten. The chain is built from TRBV19 and TRBJ2-5, with 8 bases lining up with TRBD1. CDR1 LNHDA and CDR2 SQIVND come from the germline V gene (reference sequence). J was trimmed by 7 bases and V by 4 bases; bases with no gene match: 5. The CDR3 covers 13 residues. The CDR3 here is CASSRDRFSTQYF. As DNA, the CDR3 is TGTGCCAGTAGTAGGGACAGGTTCTCGACCCAGTACTTC.

V is TRBV19 and J is TRBJ2-4; the match to TRBD2 covers 7 bases. The V segment lost 3 bases and the J segment 5 bases; nucleotides outside the gene matches: 10. The CDR3 has 16 residues. Looked up from germline, CDR1 is LNHDA and CDR2 is SQIVND (reference sequence). The CDR3 region has the DNA TGTGCCAGTAGTATTCATCTTTCAGGGAGGGAAAACATTCAGTACTTC. Its translation: CASSIHLSGRENIQYF.

This clone occurred once. The genes are TRBV9 and TRBJ1-2; 8 bases map to TRBD1. Germline V gene data show CDR1 as SGDLS and CDR2 as YYNGEE. This CDR3 region has 15 residues. The trim removed 3 bases at V and 8 bases at J, leaving 12 bases unmatched. The CDR3 loop is CASSDPGGSAGGYTF. CDR3 nucleotide sequence: TGTGCCAGCAGCGACCCAGGGGGCTCGGCAGGGGGCTACACCTTC.

The chain recombines TRBV30 with TRBJ1-6, with 9 nucleotides matching TRBD1. This CDR3 contains 17 residues. Trimming removed 3 bases from V and 10 bases from J; junction bases left unmatched: 16. Germline V gene lookup returns CDR1 GTSNPN and CDR2 SVGIG (reference sequence). DNA of the CDR3: TGTGCCTGGAGCCCCCGGACAGGGGATCGGCTGGGATCACCCCTCCACTTT. It codes for CAWSPRTGDRLGSPLHF.

The chain employs TRBV30 and TRBJ2-7; 8 nucleotides match TRBD2. V lost 8 bases, J lost 7 bases, and 16 bases stayed unmatched. The CDR3 contains 14 residues. Germline V gene data show CDR1 as GTSNPN and CDR2 as SVGIG (reference sequence). The CDR3 sequence: CAGQRERGLREQYF. The CDR3 bases are TGTGCCGGGCAGCGGGAGAGGGGATTGAGGGAGCAGTACTTC.

CDR3 loop: CAITGGTSEQFF. In DNA form, the CDR3 reads TGTGCCATCACTGGAGGGACTAGTGAGCAGTTCTTC. The rearrangement joins TRBV10-3 to TRBJ2-1; 8 bases match TRBD2. Germline V gene sequence: CDR1 ENHRY, CDR2 SYGVKD. The CDR3 length is 12 residues. Losses at the gene ends were 7 bases for V and 9 bases for J; bases not matched to a gene: 5.

This chain links TRBV7-8 with TRBJ1-5; perhaps TRBD1 as D (5 bases). The CDR3 contains 19 residues. The ends were cut back, 2 bases at V and 0 bases at J, with 20 bases in the middle. CDR1 is SGHVS and CDR2 is FQNEAQ in the germline V gene. The CDR3 spells CASSLIKGFKRYSNQPQHF. The CDR3 DNA is TGTGCCAGCAGCTTAATAAAGGGGTTTAAGAGGTATAGCAATCAGCCCCAGCATTTT.

The V gene is TRBV6-5, the J gene TRBJ1-3; D is ambiguous. The CDR3 consists of 14 residues. Germline lookup yields CDR1 MNHEY and CDR2 SVGAGI. V was clipped by 6 bases and J by 8 bases, with 17 bases between them. The CDR3 sequence is CASRMSGERDTIYF. DNA of the CDR3: TGTGCCAGCAGGATGAGCGGTGAGCGGGACACCATATATTTT.

The gene calls are TRBV2 and TRBJ2-2; TRBD1 aligns across 7 bases. In germline, CDR1 is SNHLY, CDR2 FYNNEI. After removal of 4 bases from V and 4 bases from J, the junction contained 6 bases not matched to a gene. This CDR3 is 15 amino acids long. CDR3 in amino acids: CASSGDRAGTGELFF. The CDR3, as DNA: TGTGCCAGCAGTGGAGACAGGGCCGGCACCGGGGAGCTGTTTTTT.

This chain joins TRBV7-2 and TRBJ1-1; D may be TRBD1 (6 bases). CDR1 is SGHTA and CDR2 is FQGNSA in the germline V gene. This CDR3 region has 13 residues. V lost 4 bases and J lost 11, with 17 bases in between. The CDR3 region is CASSSDRQVGAFF. As DNA, the CDR3 is TGTGCCAGCAGCTCAGACAGGCAGGTAGGGGCTTTCTTT.

This clone was seen just once. The chain joins TRBV7-9 to TRBJ1-4; 9 bases agree with TRBD1. In germline, CDR1 is SEHNR, CDR2 FQNEAQ (reference sequence). The CDR3 has 14 amino acids. Trimming at V came to 6 bases and at J to 8 bases, leaving 7 bases not matched to a gene. The CDR3 sequence: CASRPTGGAEKLFF. As DNA, the CDR3 is TGTGCCAGCAGACCAACAGGGGGCGCGGAAAAACTGTTTTTT. The variable domain in full, with the rest retrieved from reference TRBV7-9 and TRBJ1-4, is DTGVSQNPRHKITKRGQNVTFRCDPISEHNRLYWYRQTLGQGPEFLTYFQNEAQLEKSRLLSDRFSAERPKGSFSTLEIQRTEQGDSAMYLCASRPTGGAEKLFFGSGTQLSVL.

This sequence joins TRBV5-1 and TRBJ1-1; 7 bases match TRBD1. The CDR3 is made up of 15 amino acids. Germline V lookup: CDR1 SGHRS, CDR2 YFSETQ. With V trimmed by 3 bases and J by 0 bases, 5 bases remained unmatched. CDR3 bases: TGCGCCAGCAGCTGGCAGGGGGGAATGAACACTGAAGCTTTCTTT. Protein sequence: CASSWQGGMNTEAFF.

V gene TRBV29-1 combines with J gene TRBJ1-1; D not resolved. CDR1 is SQVTM, CDR2 ANQGSEA, per germline. The V end lost 5 bases, the J end lost 3 bases, and 10 bases lay between the germline ends. This CDR3 has 12 residues. CDR3 sequence (DNA): TGCAGCGTTCGTACACCCTACACTGAAGCTTTCTTT. This translates into CSVRTPYTEAFF.

The CDR3 DNA reads as TGCGCCAGCAGGGGACAGGGTGGGTCCTACGAGCAGTACTTC. Its translation: CASRGQGGSYEQYF. The J gene is TRBJ2-7, the V gene TRBV5-1; 9 nucleotides match TRBD1. J lost 1 base, V lost 5 bases, and 4 bases had no gene match. Germline CDR1 SGHRS, CDR2 YFSETQ. The CDR3 covers 14 residues.

The chain has TRBV4-2 and TRBJ2-1; no clear D. The germline V gene encodes CDR1 LGHNA and CDR2 YNFKEQ. This CDR3 contains 15 residues. The ends were cut back, 1 base at V and 5 bases at J, with 12 bases in the middle. CDR3 sequence (DNA): TGTGCCAGCAGCCAAGTGGATGGGCAGAACAATGAGCAGTTCTTC. Its translation: CASSQVDGQNNEQFF.

The rearrangement uses TRBV2 and TRBJ2-2, with 8 bases identical to TRBD1. Trimming took 4 bases from V and 2 from J; bases not matched to a gene: 3. The CDR3 is made up of 15 amino acids. Germline V gene lookup returns CDR1 SNHLY and CDR2 FYNNEI. The CDR3 DNA reads as TGTGCCAGCAGTGGACAGGGGCCCAACACCGGGGAGCTGTTTTTT. Its translation is CASSGQGPNTGELFF.

The chain recombines TRBV19 with TRBJ2-2; D possibly corresponds to TRBD1 (6 bases). CDR1 and CDR2 from the germline V gene are LNHDA and SQIVND (reference sequence). CDR3 length equals 14 residues. The V end lost 8 bases, the J end lost 6 bases, and 16 bases lay between the germline ends. CDR3 in DNA: TGTGCCAGTGCACCGGGACATCTGGCCGGGGAGCTGTTTTTT. This gives the protein CASAPGHLAGELFF. Based on the CDR3 plus reference TRBV19 and TRBJ2-2, the full variable domain is DGGITQSPKYLFRKEGQNVTLSCEQNLNHDAMYWYRQDPGQGLRLIYYSQIVNDFQKGDIAEGYSVSREKKESFPLTVTSAQKNPTAFYLCASAPGHLAGELFFGEGSRLTVL.

This sequence joins TRBV7-8 and TRBJ1-4, with no clear D. Germline CDR1 and CDR2: SGHVS and FQNEAQ. The CDR3 extends over 14 amino acids. V shed 4 bases and J shed 8 bases, with 14 bases lying between them. CDR3 nucleotide sequence: TGTGCCAGCAGCTACGGGTCCGCGGGGGAAAAACTGTTTTTT. Protein: CASSYGSAGEKLFF.

The chain carries TRBV2 and TRBJ2-7; perhaps TRBD2 as D (5 bases). Germline assignment: CDR1 SNHLY and CDR2 FYNNEI. The CDR3 runs 13 residues. V lost 8 bases, J lost 4 bases, and 15 bases lay in between. The CDR3 coding sequence is TGTGCCAGCCAGAGGCCCGGGAAGTACGAGCAGTACTTC. Residues: CASQRPGKYEQYF.

The J gene is TRBJ2-1, the V gene TRBV13; 11 bases are a match to TRBD2. The junction had 4 bases not matched to a gene; V was cut back by 5 bases and J by 4 bases. Germline V gene sequence: CDR1 PRHDT, CDR2 FYEKMQ (reference sequence). The CDR3 extends over 15 amino acids. The CDR3, as DNA: TGTGCCAGCAGCATTACTAGCGGGAGATACAATGAGCAGTTCTTC. Translated, it gives CASSITSGRYNEQFF.

V is TRBV2 and J is TRBJ1-1, with a weak D call TRBD1 (6 bases). The CDR3 is 15 amino acids. Deletions cut 5 bases from V and 1 base from J, with 14 bases between. Germline CDR1 SNHLY, CDR2 FYNNEI. In nucleotides, the CDR3 is TGTGCCAGCAGTATCCCGACAGGAAGGAACACTGAAGCTTTCTTT. Its translation: CASSIPTGRNTEAFF.

The chain combines TRBV7-8 with TRBJ2-5, with 9 nucleotides matching TRBD1. The germline V gene encodes CDR1 SGHVS and CDR2 FQNEAQ. V was pared by 5 bases and J by 5 bases, with 3 bases of the junction left unmatched. The CDR3 loop spans 13 amino acids. CDR3 in amino acids: CASSRDRDETQYF. The DNA of the CDR3 is TGTGCCAGCAGCCGGGACAGGGATGAGACCCAGTACTTC.